This T cell receptor beta chain comes out of a study of shared clonotypes between healthy human individuals. Sequenced by immunoSEQ multiplex PCR; TCRdb stores in-frame clones only, minus some. In the table there are roughly 2 million clones, approximately 94% of which are singletons. This CDR3 is built from 15 residues. V was cut by 3 bases and J by 3 bases, with 12 bases left in between. Germline-derived CDR1 and CDR2 are SGDLS and YYNGEE. Material for sequencing was naive CD4+ T cells sorted from blood. Subset meaning: CD45RA+ positively selected. The origin of this receptor is a man aged 18 to 30 in good health. This chain uses TRBV9 with TRBJ1-4; D may be TRBD1 (6 bases). The CDR3 nucleotides read TGTGCCAGCAGCGCCACAGGGAGGTCTAATGAAAAACTGTTTTTT. Translation gives CASSATGRSNEKLFF.